Following are 6 T cell receptor beta chains from one sample sequenced in a study of T cells in Graves' hyperthyroidism and ophthalmopathy. TCR beta CDR3 regions were amplified from RNA transcripts. TCR CDR3 regions were first amplified by RT-PCR with HTBI primers. Using its own MiXCR run on the multiplex PCR reads, TCRdb lists one record per CDR3 protein. The table records about 590,000 distinct CDR3 sequences, around a sixth of them present only once. The sample was blood. The receptor set was obtained from a woman aged 30 to 39 with Graves' hyperthyroidism.

This clonotype has at least ten counts. The chain recombines TRBV28 with TRBJ1-5, with D unresolved. V gave up 5 bases and J gave up 7 bases, with 18 bases separating them. The CDR3 has 15 amino acids. Germline CDR1 is MDHEN and CDR2 is SYDVKM. The CDR3 spells CASSTQRVVFQPQHF. For the CDR3, the DNA is TGTGCCAGCAGTACTCAAAGAGTAGTTTTCCAGCCCCAGCATTTT.

This clonotype was seen repeatedly, ten times or more. The chain uses TRBV28 and TRBJ2-4; D may be TRBD2 (6 bases). V was shortened by 5 bases and J by 1 base, with 12 bases between the two germline ends. CDR3 length equals 15 residues. Germline CDR1 reads MDHEN; CDR2 reads SYDVKM. This chain's CDR3 is CASSPYSGAKNIQYF. CDR3 nucleotides: TGTGCCAGCAGTCCATACAGCGGGGCCAAAAACATTCAGTACTTC. The variable domain in full, with the rest retrieved from reference TRBV28 and TRBJ2-4, is DVKVTQSSRYLVKRTGEKVFLECVQDMDHENMFWYRQDPGLGLRLIYFSYDVKMKEKGDIPEGYSVSREKKERFSLILESASTNQTSMYLCASSPYSGAKNIQYFGAGTRLSVL.

This clonotype appeared many times. This rearrangement joins TRBV15 to TRBJ1-1; perhaps TRBD1 as D (5 bases). Germline values: CDR1 LNHNV, CDR2 YYDKDF (reference sequence). The CDR3 is 16 amino acids. V shed 0 bases and J shed 3 bases, with 14 bases lying between them. The CDR3 protein is CATSRDMGPEDTEAFF. For the CDR3, the DNA is TGTGCCACCAGCAGAGATATGGGGCCGGAGGACACTGAAGCTTTCTTT. Filled out from reference TRBV15 and TRBJ1-1, the complete variable domain reads DAMVIQNPRYQVTQFGKPVTLSCSQTLNHNVMYWYQQKSSQAPKLLFHYYDKDFNNEADTPDNFQSRRPNTSFCFLDIRSPGLGDTAMYLCATSRDMGPEDTEAFFGQGTRLTVV.

This clonotype was seen many times. This chain joins TRBV7-2 and TRBJ2-1; 11 bases fit TRBD1. CDR1 SGHTA and CDR2 FQGNSA come from the germline V gene. The V segment lost 4 bases and the J segment 5 bases; nucleotides outside the gene matches: 19. The CDR3 covers 20 residues. The CDR3 bases are TGTGCCAGCAGCTCGGACAGGGGGCGCCTTGCGGGAGTAGGGGACAATGAGCAGTTCTTC. Translated, it gives CASSSDRGRLAGVGDNEQFF. Drawing the rest from reference TRBV7-2 and TRBJ2-1, the complete variable domain is GAGVSQSPSNKVTEKGKDVELRCDPISGHTALYWYRQSLGQGLEFLIYFQGNSAPDKSGLPSDRFSAERTGGSVSTLTIQRTQQEDSAVYLCASSSDRGRLAGVGDNEQFFGPGTRLTVL.

The gene calls are TRBV20-1 and TRBJ2-2; D may correspond to TRBD1 or TRBD2 (6 bases each). The length of the CDR3 is 16 residues. V dropped 6 bases and J dropped 8 bases, with 25 bases sitting between them. CDR1 is DFQATT and CDR2 is SNEGSKA in the germline V gene (reference sequence). The CDR3 region has the DNA TGCAGTGCCACTTTGTGGGGGGACACCGGTGGTGGGGAGCTGTTTTTT. This sequence encodes CSATLWGDTGGGELFF.

This clonotype showed up many times. The chain is built from TRBV2 and TRBJ2-7; 11 bases are shared with TRBD2. The CDR3 runs 16 residues. Germline V gene sequence: CDR1 SNHLY, CDR2 FYNNEI. The V segment lost 4 bases and the J segment 5 bases; nucleotides outside the gene matches: 10. CDR3 protein: CASSGPPEGLADEQYF. The CDR3 DNA follows: TGTGCCAGCAGTGGGCCGCCGGAGGGACTAGCGGACGAGCAGTACTTC.